This TCR beta chain is drawn from a study of blood T cell repertoires in COVID-19. The method was immunoSEQ multiplex PCR; TCRdb's version includes in-frame clones alone and lacks a portion of them. The sample holds 400,000 or so clones; about 91% are singletons and the top ten take approximately 1.5%. Germline-derived CDR1 and CDR2 are MNHEY and SVGAGI. The CDR3 is 15 residues long. Trimming removed 6 bases from V and 10 bases from J, with 22 bases in between. Sequenced material: peripheral blood. V usage is TRBV6-5 and J usage is TRBJ2-1; perhaps TRBD2 as D (6 bases). This sequence originates from a woman in her forties with COVID-19, enrolled during active disease. The CDR3 DNA follows: TGTGCCAGCAGAGACGGGGCGGGATGGGGGTCGGAGCAGTTCTTC. Translation: CASRDGAGWGSEQFF.